The TCR beta chain under discussion was sequenced for a study of blood T cell repertoires in COVID-19. The overall study: Material from acute and convalescent COVID-19 was sourced from the United States, Italy and Spain. T cells, B-cell-depleted T cells, or PBMCs supplied cDNA or gDNA.

V lost 2 bases to trimming and J lost 2 bases, with 9 bases between them. The CDR3 runs to 14 residues. CDR1 and CDR2 (germline): MNHEY, SVGAGI. Original data processing: Reference gene primer amplification gave nucleated cell count estimates. This table comes from immunoSEQ multiplex PCR, and its TCRdb copy is limited to in-frame clones, with some not included. V and J calls and clone size are given by that table; D and trimming were obtained from the DNA. This table has fewer than 200,000 clones, 70% to 85% appearing once. There are a few counts of this clone. Source material: peripheral blood. This chain joins TRBV6-5 and TRBJ1-2; D is unresolved. The TCR originated in a woman of 80 years or more with acute or convalescent COVID-19. CDR3 bases: TGTGCCAGCAGTTACGGGTCAGGAAACTATGGCTACACCTTC. It is translated as CASSYGSGNYGYTF.